These T cell receptor beta chains were read from a single sample in a study of shared clonotypes between healthy human individuals. The method was immunoSEQ multiplex PCR; TCRdb's version includes in-frame clones alone and lacks a portion of them. The table records fewer than 650,000 clones, roughly four fifths of them present only once. Sequencing was carried out using PBMCs. The source of these receptors is a woman between 35 and 50 years old in good health. Some clones in this sample may be carry-over from other donors' samples. CDR3s include the opening cysteine and the closing phenylalanine or tryptophan. D genes are given only for firm matches. Expanded clones get a size class; other rows say once, few or many, or leave the size out.

>TRBJ2-5|-|14|TRBV29-1|-
TGCAGCGTTGAAGAGGCTAGCCGGCAAGAGACCCAGTACTTC
CSVEEASRQETQYF
>TRBJ2-4|once|16|TRBV7-2|TRBD1
TGTGCCAGCAACCGAGGGGAGACAGGGGCCAAAAACATTCAGTACTTC
CASNRGETGAKNIQYF
>TRBJ2-3|-|13|TRBV7-3|-
TGTGCCAGCAGCTCCAACGTACGGGATACGCAGTATTTT
CASSSNVRDTQYF
>TRBJ2-5|-|12|TRBV10-2|-
TGCGCCGGCACTCAGCAGGGAGAGACCCAGTACTTC
CAGTQQGETQYF
>TRBJ2-2|-|15|TRBV29-1|-
TGCAGCGTTGAAGATCCGGGGCGGTACACCGGGGAGCTGTTTTTT
CSVEDPGRYTGELFF
>TRBJ1-1|-|14|TRBV11-2|-
TGTGCCAGCAGCCTGAACGTGGCGAACACTGAAGCTTTCTTT
CASSLNVANTEAFF
>TRBJ1-3|-|16|TRBV9|-
TGTGCCAGCAGCCCTGAGGGGAATCCTCTTGGAAACACCATATATTTT
CASSPEGNPLGNTIYF
>TRBJ2-7|-|15|TRBV5-1|TRBD2
TGCGCCAGCAGCTTGAGCGGGACTAGGTCATACGAGCAGTACTTC
CASSLSGTRSYEQYF
>TRBJ2-3|-|13|TRBV7-3|-
TGTGCCAGCAGCCTGTTGATCACAGATACGCAGTATTTT
CASSLLITDTQYF
>TRBJ1-2|few|13|TRBV27|-
TGTGCCAGCAGTTTGTCAGCTAACTATGGCTACACCTTC
CASSLSANYGYTF
>TRBJ2-7|-|14|TRBV6-5|TRBD1
TGTGCCAGCAGTCACCGACAGGGCTCCTACGAGCAGTACTTC
CASSHRQGSYEQYF
>TRBJ2-3|-|10|TRBV6-5|-
TGTGCCAGCCCTATCGACACGCAGTATTTT
CASPIDTQYF
>TRBJ2-7|-|12|TRBV4-1|-
TGCGCCAGTAGCGATGGCTTTTACGAGCAGTACTTC
CASSDGFYEQYF
>TRBJ2-5|-|16|TRBV5-6|TRBD1
TGTGCCAGCAGCCAAGACAGGGGTGGTGTCGCAGAGACCCAGTACTTC
CASSQDRGGVAETQYF
>TRBJ2-7|-|16|TRBV18|TRBD1
TGTGCCAGCTCACCCTTTCCGGGACAGGGTGTATACGAGCAGTACTTC
CASSPFPGQGVYEQYF
>TRBJ2-3|-|14|TRBV18|TRBD2
TGTGCCAGCTCACCGGCTAGCGGGAGAGATACGCAGTATTTT
CASSPASGRDTQYF
>TRBJ2-7|many|14|TRBV15|-
TGTGCCACCAGGGCGGGTGCGGGGCTCTACGAGCAGTACTTC
CATRAGAGLYEQYF
>TRBJ2-2|once|16|TRBV30|-
TGTGCCTGGAGTGTCAGGCAGCGGAGCCACACCGGGGAGCTGTTTTTT
CAWSVRQRSHTGELFF
>TRBJ2-7|few|14|TRBV28|-
TGTGCCAGCAGTTTACTGGGACAACTATACGAGCAGTACTTC
CASSLLGQLYEQYF
>TRBJ1-3|-|15|TRBV5-1|-
TGCGCCAGCAGCTTGAACAGTTTCTCTGGAAACACCATATATTTT
CASSLNSFSGNTIYF
>TRBJ2-7|-|15|TRBV5-1|-
TGCGCCAGCAGCTTGGTAGGGGGAAACTCCTACGAGCAGTACTTC
CASSLVGGNSYEQYF
>TRBJ2-1|-|12|TRBV25-1|-
TGTGCCAGCAGGGACGTATTAGATGAGCAGTTCTTC
CASRDVLDEQFF
>TRBJ2-2|-|18|TRBV5-1|TRBD2
TGCGCCAGCAGCTTGGCAAGACTAGCGGGAGATGGCACCGGGGAGCTGTTTTTT
CASSLARLAGDGTGELFF
>TRBJ2-2|-|14|TRBV25-1|TRBD2
TGTGCCAGCAGAAGCGGGAGTGACACCGGGGAGCTGTTTTTT
CASRSGSDTGELFF
>TRBJ2-2|-|16|TRBV14|TRBD2
TGTGCCAGCAGCCGGACTAGCGGGACTGGCACCGGGGAGCTGTTTTTT
CASSRTSGTGTGELFF
>TRBJ2-3|-|16|TRBV28|-
TGTGCCAGCAGTTTACGGGAACTAGGATTCCCAGATACGCAGTATTTT
CASSLRELGFPDTQYF
>TRBJ2-3|-|13|TRBV29-1|-
TGCAGCGTTGAAGTTAGTGGCACAGATACGCAGTATTTT
CSVEVSGTDTQYF